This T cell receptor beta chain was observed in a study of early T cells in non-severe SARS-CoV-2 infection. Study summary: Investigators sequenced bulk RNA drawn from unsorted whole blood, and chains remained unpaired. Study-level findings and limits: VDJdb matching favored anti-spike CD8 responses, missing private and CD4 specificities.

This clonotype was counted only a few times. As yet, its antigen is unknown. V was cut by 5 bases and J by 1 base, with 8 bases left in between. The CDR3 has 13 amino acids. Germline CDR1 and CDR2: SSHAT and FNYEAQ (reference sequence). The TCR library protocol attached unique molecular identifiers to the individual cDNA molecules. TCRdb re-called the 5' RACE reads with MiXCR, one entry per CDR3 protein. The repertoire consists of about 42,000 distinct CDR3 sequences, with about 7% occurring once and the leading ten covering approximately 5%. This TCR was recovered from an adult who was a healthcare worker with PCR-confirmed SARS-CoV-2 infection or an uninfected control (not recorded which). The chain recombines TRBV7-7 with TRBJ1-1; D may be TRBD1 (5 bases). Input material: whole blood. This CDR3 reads CASSRQQNTEAFF. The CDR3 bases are TGTGCCAGCAGCCGACAGCAGAACACTGAAGCTTTCTTT.